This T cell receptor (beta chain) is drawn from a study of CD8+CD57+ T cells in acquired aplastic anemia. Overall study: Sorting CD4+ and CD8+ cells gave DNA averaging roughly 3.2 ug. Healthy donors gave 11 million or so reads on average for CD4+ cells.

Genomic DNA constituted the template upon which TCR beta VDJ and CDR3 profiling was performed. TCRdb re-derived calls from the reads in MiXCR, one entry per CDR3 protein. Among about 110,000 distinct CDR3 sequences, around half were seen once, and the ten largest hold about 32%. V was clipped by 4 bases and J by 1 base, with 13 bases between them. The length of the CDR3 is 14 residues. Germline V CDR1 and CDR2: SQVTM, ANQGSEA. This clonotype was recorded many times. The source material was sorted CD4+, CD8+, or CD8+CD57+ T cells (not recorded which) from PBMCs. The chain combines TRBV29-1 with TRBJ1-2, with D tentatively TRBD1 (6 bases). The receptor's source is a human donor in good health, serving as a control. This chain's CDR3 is CSVAHREDNYGYTF. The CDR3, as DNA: TGCAGCGTTGCCCACAGGGAGGATAACTATGGCTACACCTTC.